Described below is a single TCR beta chain sequence and its context. The antigen is undetermined. This sample was included in a study of OX40 agonist ivuxolimab in advanced cancers. Study-wide context: With ivuxolimab, an agonistic anti-OX40 (CD134) antibody, patients were treated. Participants averaged approximately 61 years of age (range about 23 to 90) and were around 83% male. Study-level results: Some of the lowest clonal expansion was seen in partial responders at 0.1-3.0 mg/kg. At 0.1 to 3.0 mg/kg and by week 6, CD4+ and CD8+ T cells in the blood had expanded clonally.

Profiled with immunoSEQ multiplex PCR; TCRdb holds only in-frame clones, not every one. This table holds under 85,000 clones, 88% found once. Between the trimmed V and J ends, which lost 4 bases and 5 bases, there was a span of 16 bases. Germline CDR1 and CDR2: SGDLS and YYNGEE. CDR3 length: 15 amino acids. This chain links TRBV9 with TRBJ1-5; D is possibly TRBD1 (6 bases). The TCR comes from an adult with an advanced solid tumor such as melanoma, head and neck, liver or kidney cancer. The sample here was CD4+ or CD8+ T cells sorted from blood, taken in a trial of the OX40 agonist ivuxolimab. CDR3 sequence reads: CASSPSGTSDQPQHF. The CDR3 region has the DNA TGTGCCAGCAGCCCCTCCGGGACATCGGATCAGCCCCAGCATTTT.